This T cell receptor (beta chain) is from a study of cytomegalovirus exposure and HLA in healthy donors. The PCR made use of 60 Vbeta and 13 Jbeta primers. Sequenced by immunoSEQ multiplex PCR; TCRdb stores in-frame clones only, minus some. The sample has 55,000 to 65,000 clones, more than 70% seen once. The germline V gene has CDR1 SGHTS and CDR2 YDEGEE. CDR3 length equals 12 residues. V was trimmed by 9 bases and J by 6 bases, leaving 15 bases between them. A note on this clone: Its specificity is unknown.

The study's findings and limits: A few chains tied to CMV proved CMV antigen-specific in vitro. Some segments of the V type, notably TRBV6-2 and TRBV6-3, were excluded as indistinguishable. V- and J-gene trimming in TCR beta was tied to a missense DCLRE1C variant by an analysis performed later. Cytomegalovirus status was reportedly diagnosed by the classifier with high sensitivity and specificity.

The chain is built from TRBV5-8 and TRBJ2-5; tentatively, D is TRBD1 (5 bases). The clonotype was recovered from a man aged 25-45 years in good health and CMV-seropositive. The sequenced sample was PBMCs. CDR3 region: CATKQVLQTQYF. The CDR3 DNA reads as TGTGCCACCAAACAGGTCCTGCAGACCCAGTACTTC.